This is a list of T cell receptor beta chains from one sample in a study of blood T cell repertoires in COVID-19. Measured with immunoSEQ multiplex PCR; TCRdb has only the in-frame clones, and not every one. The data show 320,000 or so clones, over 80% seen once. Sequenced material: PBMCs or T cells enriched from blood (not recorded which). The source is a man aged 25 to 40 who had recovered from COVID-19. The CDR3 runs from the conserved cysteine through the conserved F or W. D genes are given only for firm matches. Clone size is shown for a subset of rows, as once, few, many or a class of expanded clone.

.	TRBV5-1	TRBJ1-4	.	TGCGCCAGCAGCCCTAAGCGTTCGGGGACTAATGAAAAACTGTTTTTT	CASSPKRSGTNEKLFF
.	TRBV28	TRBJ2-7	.	TGTGCCAGCAGTTTACCAACAGGGTGGACCTCCGGCGAGCAGTACTTC	CASSLPTGWTSGEQYF
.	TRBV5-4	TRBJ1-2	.	TGTGCCAGCAGCTCGACAGCTAACTATGGCTACACCTTC	CASSSTANYGYTF
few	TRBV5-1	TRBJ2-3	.	TGCGCCAGCAGCTTGCACACAGATACGCAGTATTTT	CASSLHTDTQYF
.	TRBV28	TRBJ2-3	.	TGTGCCAGCAGTTCCCACCTCGGGCGAGCGGGTCATAGTCCGCAGTATTTT	CASSSHLGRAGHSPQYF
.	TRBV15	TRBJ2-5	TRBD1	TGTGCCACCAGCGCGAAGGGACAGGTTGGAGAGACCCAGTACTTC	CATSAKGQVGETQYF
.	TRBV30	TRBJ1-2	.	TGTGCCTGGAATAGTAGGGGGATAGACGGCTACACCTTC	CAWNSRGIDGYTF
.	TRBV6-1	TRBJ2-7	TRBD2	TGTGCCAGCAGTGAAGGCCTAGCGGGCATCTACGAGCAGTACTTC	CASSEGLAGIYEQYF
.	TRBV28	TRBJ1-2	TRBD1	TGTGCCAGCAGCCTAGCGACAGGGGTTTGGGGCTACACCTTC	CASSLATGVWGYTF
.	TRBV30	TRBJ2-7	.	TGTGCCTGGAGCCCAGGGGTTCGCTCCTACGAGCAGTACTTC	CAWSPGVRSYEQYF
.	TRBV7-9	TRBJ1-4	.	TGTGCCAGCAGCGAGGGGGATTCAAATGAAAAACTGTTTTTT	CASSEGDSNEKLFF
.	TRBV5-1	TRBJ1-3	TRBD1	TGCGCCAGCAGCTCGACAGGGACCGGCGGAAACACCATATATTTT	CASSSTGTGGNTIYF
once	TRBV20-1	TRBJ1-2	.	TGCAGTGCTAGTGGTCAGTACTATGGCTACACCTTC	CSASGQYYGYTF
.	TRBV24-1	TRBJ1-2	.	TGTGCCACCAGTGAGGGTGACACGTATGGCTACACCTTC	CATSEGDTYGYTF
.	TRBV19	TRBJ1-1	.	TGTGCCAGCCAGGGTTCCACTGAAGCTTTCTTT	CASQGSTEAFF
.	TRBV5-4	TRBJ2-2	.	TGTGCCAGCAGCTTGGGGACAGTAGTCACCGGGGAGCTGTTTTTT	CASSLGTVVTGELFF
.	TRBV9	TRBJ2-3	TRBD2	TGTGCCAGCAGCGGTAATCGGGGAGCGGGAGGGGGATTCACAGATACGCAGTATTTT	CASSGNRGAGGGFTDTQYF
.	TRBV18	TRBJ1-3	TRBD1	TGTGCCAGCTCAGAACAGGGGCAACCTGGAAACACCATATATTTT	CASSEQGQPGNTIYF
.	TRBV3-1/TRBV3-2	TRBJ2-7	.	TGTGCCAGCAGCCGCCTAGGCGGTCTCTCCTACGAGCAGTACTTC	CASSRLGGLSYEQYF
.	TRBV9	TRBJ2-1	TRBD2	TGTGCCAGCAGCGTAGGGGAGCGGGGGTTGAATGAGCAGTTCTTC	CASSVGERGLNEQFF
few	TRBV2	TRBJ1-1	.	TGTGCCAGCAGTGAAGGTTACAGATCCAACACTGAAGCTTTCTTT	CASSEGYRSNTEAFF
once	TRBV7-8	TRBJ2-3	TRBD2	TGTGCCAGCAGCTCCCGGGGGGACTATAGCACAGATACGCAGTATTTT	CASSSRGDYSTDTQYF
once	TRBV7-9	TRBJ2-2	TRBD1	TGTGCCAGCAGCCCAGCCGGGACAGGGGGCATTACCGGGGAGCTGTTTTTT	CASSPAGTGGITGELFF
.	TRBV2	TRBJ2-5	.	TGTGCCAGCAGTGAGGGCCAGTTTCAAGAGACCCAGTACTTC	CASSEGQFQETQYF